This record looks at one TCR beta chain sequence and its context. No antigen is known for it. These data belong to a study of metastatic and nonmetastatic thyroid tumors. At the level of the study: For malignant and benign thyroid patients, tumor or nodule tissue and blood were the sources whose repertoires were compared. Study-level findings and limits: Compared with benign nodules, malignant thyroid tumors were reported to have significantly higher TCR beta diversity in both blood and tumor.

The entire patient cohort was treatment-naive prior to thyroid surgery. Germline V lookup: CDR1 GTSNPN, CDR2 SVGIG (reference sequence). Deletions cut 3 bases from V and 1 base from J, with 13 bases between. The length of the CDR3 is 15 residues. Original analysis: What underpinned the distant-metastasis classifier for papillary thyroid cancer was the set of CDR3 differences across clinicopathological groups. MiXCR was used by TCRdb to re-call the PCR reads. These V and J calls rely on TCRdb rather than the paper's analysis. The sample records about 20,000 clones, approximately 24% being singletons. This clonotype was sampled from a female donor with papillary thyroid cancer or a benign thyroid nodule (not recorded which). Some clones in this sample may be carry-over from other donors' samples. The chain is built from TRBV30 and TRBJ1-5, with a weak D call TRBD1 (6 bases). The sequenced sample was tumor tissue. The CDR3 DNA follows: TGTGCCTGGAGGACACAGGGAGGGAGCAATCAGCCCCAGCATTTT. This gives the protein CAWRTQGGSNQPQHF.